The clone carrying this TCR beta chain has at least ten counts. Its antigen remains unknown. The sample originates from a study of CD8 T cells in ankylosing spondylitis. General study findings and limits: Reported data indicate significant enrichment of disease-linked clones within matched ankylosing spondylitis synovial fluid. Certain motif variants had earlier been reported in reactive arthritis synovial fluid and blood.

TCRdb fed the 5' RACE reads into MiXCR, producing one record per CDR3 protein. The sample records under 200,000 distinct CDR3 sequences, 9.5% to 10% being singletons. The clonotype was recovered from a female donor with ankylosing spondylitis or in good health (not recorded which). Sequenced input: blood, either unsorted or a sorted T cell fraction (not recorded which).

CDR3 nucleotides: TGCGCCAGCAGCTTGGGGCCAAGGGCAAATGAGCAGTTCTTC. This sequence encodes CASSLGPRANEQFF. The chain uses TRBV5-1 and TRBJ2-1; D is uncertain. The germline V and J ends were trimmed by 0 bases and 7 bases, with 11 bases remaining between them. The germline CDR1 and CDR2 sequences are SGHRS and YFSETQ. The CDR3 sequence is 14 residues long. Drawing the rest from reference TRBV5-1 and TRBJ2-1, the complete variable domain is KAGVTQTPRYLIKTRGQQVTLSCSPISGHRSVSWYQQTPGQGLQFLFEYFSETQRNKGNFPGRFSGRQFSNSRSEMNVSTLELGDSALYLCASSLGPRANEQFFGPGTRLTVL.